The present entry profiles one TCR beta chain with its context. This record comes from a study of blood T cell repertoires in COVID-19. The overall study: Spain, Italy and the United States supplied samples that represented acute and convalescent COVID-19. From T cells, B-cell-depleted T cells, or PBMCs came the material, which was cDNA or gDNA.

Germline CDR1 SQVTM, CDR2 ANQGSEA. The CDR3 spans 13 residues. Trimming took off 4 bases at V and 7 bases at J, with 16 bases between the two ends. The study assigned cohorts using participant-reported clinical history. Clones were read by immunoSEQ multiplex PCR, and TCRdb kept only the in-frame ones, dropping some. The table lists about 270,000 clones, about nine tenths of them singletons. This sequence joins TRBV29-1 and TRBJ1-2; D unclear. The receptor's source is a woman in her forties with acute COVID-19. Sequencing input: PBMCs or T cells enriched from blood (not recorded which). The CDR3 spells CSVGEQASGGYTF. As DNA, the CDR3 is TGCAGCGTTGGGGAGCAGGCCAGTGGTGGCTACACCTTC.